This TCR beta chain was recovered during a study of PD-1 blockade in classical Hodgkin lymphoma. The assay was immunoSEQ multiplex PCR, and TCRdb's table has in-frame clones only and misses some. This table holds about 9,600 clones, roughly 92% found once. Each patient relapsed following autologous stem cell transplantation, and prior brentuximab vedotin exposure differed. Sample: peripheral blood mononuclear cells (PBMCs), taken at baseline. This receptor was obtained from a human donor with classical Hodgkin lymphoma.

The CDR3 DNA reads TGTGCCAGCAGCTTGCCTAGCGGGAATTCTTACGAGCAGTACTTC. Its translation is CASSLPSGNSYEQYF. The gene calls are TRBV5-8 and TRBJ2-7; 9 bases line up with TRBD2. Germline V gene sequence: CDR1 SGHTS, CDR2 YDEGEE. The J segment lost 4 bases and the V segment lost 1 base, leaving 6 bases of the junction unmatched. The CDR3 totals 15 residues.